Listed below are T cell receptor beta chains from one sample, sequenced in a study of siplizumab effects on memory and regulatory T cells. Sequencing was performed with immunoSEQ multiplex PCR; in TCRdb, only in-frame clones are kept and a portion is missing. The sample contains some 120,000 clones, about 94% of which appear only once. What was sequenced was non-Treg CD4+ T cells sorted from blood. The source is a human donor in good health. Each CDR3 is given with its conserved first and last residue. The D gene is left open where the match is weak. Clone size is shown for a subset of rows, as once, few, many or a class of expanded clone.

CDR3nt,CDR3aa,j_gene,abundance,d_gene,v_gene
TGTGCCAGCTCCCGTGGAGGACAGGGAAGAGGCGAAAAACTGTTTTTT,CASSRGGQGRGEKLFF,TRBJ1-4,-,TRBD1,TRBV18
TGTGCCAGCAGTGTTGGCGGGGAGCTGTTTTTT,CASSVGGELFF,TRBJ2-2,-,-,TRBV11-3
TGTGCCAGCAGCTTAGATTCCTTGTGGATTACCCCTGGAAACACCATATATTTT,CASSLDSLWITPGNTIYF,TRBJ1-3,-,-,TRBV11-2
TGCAGTGCACCCTGGAACACTGAAGCTTTCTTT,CSAPWNTEAFF,TRBJ1-1,once,-,TRBV20-1
TGTGCCAGTCTGACCGGGACTAATTACAATGAGCAGTTCTTC,CASLTGTNYNEQFF,TRBJ2-1,-,TRBD2,TRBV2
TGTGCCAGTAGTAGGGACGGACGACTCAAAAACATTCAGTACTTC,CASSRDGRLKNIQYF,TRBJ2-4,-,-,TRBV19
TGTGCCAGCGCAAAGGGATTGGTGGACTATGGCTACACCTTC,CASAKGLVDYGYTF,TRBJ1-2,-,-,TRBV18
TGTGCCAGCTCACAGGAGGGACAGGGTTTCAATCAGCCCCAGCATTTT,CASSQEGQGFNQPQHF,TRBJ1-5,few,TRBD1,TRBV18
TGTGCCAGCAGCTTTGCGGGGGGGGGCACAGATACGCAGTATTTT,CASSFAGGGTDTQYF,TRBJ2-3,-,TRBD2,TRBV5-4
TGTGCCAGCAGCGGGGACCTCGGGCCTATCTTTTACAATGAGCAGTTCTTC,CASSGDLGPIFYNEQFF,TRBJ2-1,-,-,TRBV5-4
TGTGCCAGCAGCCTCGGGGGCACAGATACGCAGTATTTT,CASSLGGTDTQYF,TRBJ2-3,-,-,TRBV5-4
TGTGCCAGCAGCTTGTGGGATCCCTACGAGCAGTACTTC,CASSLWDPYEQYF,TRBJ2-7,once,-,TRBV5-6
TGTGCCAGTAGTATTGGCACAGGTCTATTTGATCAGCCCCAGCATTTT,CASSIGTGLFDQPQHF,TRBJ1-5,-,-,TRBV19
TGCGCCAGCAACGCCGGGACAGAGAATGAAAAACTGTTTTTT,CASNAGTENEKLFF,TRBJ1-4,-,TRBD1,TRBV5-1